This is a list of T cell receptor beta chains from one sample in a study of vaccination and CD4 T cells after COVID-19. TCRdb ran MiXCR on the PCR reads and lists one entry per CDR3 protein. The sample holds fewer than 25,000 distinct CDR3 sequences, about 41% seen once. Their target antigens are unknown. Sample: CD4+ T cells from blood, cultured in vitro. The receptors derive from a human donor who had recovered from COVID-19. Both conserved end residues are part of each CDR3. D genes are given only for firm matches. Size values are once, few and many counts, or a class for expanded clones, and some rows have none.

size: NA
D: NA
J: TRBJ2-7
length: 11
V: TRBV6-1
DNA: TGTGCCAGCAGCCTGAAATACGAGCAGTACTTC
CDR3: CASSLKYEQYF

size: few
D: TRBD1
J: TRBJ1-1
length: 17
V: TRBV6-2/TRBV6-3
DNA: TGTGCCACCCACCAGGACAGGGTCCTCTATGTTGCGACTGAAGCTTTCTTT
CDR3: CATHQDRVLYVATEAFF

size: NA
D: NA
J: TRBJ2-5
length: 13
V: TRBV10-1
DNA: TGCGCCAGCAGTGTCCAGCCGGAGTGGACCCAGTACTTC
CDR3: CASSVQPEWTQYF

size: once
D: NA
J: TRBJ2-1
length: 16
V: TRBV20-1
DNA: TGCAGTGCTAGAGGATCATACCGGAGCTCCTACAATGAGCAGTTCTTC
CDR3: CSARGSYRSSYNEQFF

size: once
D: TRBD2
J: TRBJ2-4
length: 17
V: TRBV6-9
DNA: TGTGCCAGCAGTATCAGGACTAGCGGAACGATTGAAAACATTCAGTACTTC
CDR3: CASSIRTSGTIENIQYF

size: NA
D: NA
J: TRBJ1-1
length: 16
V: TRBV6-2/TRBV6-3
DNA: TGTGCCAGCAGTTACTCGATTAACCCAGCGACCACTGAAGCTTTCTTT
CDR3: CASSYSINPATTEAFF

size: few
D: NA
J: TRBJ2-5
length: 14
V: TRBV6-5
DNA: TGTGCCAGCAGTTCGAGGCGGGTGTTAGAGACCCAGTACTTC
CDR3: CASSSRRVLETQYF

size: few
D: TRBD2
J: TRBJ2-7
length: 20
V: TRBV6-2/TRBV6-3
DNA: TGTGCCAGCAGTCGCCTCTCTCCGGGACTAGCGGGACGGAGCTCCTACGAGCAGTACTTC
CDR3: CASSRLSPGLAGRSSYEQYF

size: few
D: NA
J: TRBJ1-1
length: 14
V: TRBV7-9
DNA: TGTGCCAGCAGCTTAGAAGGGAGGAACACTGAAGCTTTCTTT
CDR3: CASSLEGRNTEAFF

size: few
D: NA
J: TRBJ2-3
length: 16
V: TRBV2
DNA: TGTGCCAGCAGTGCCGGAGGGGGGCGGTACACAGATACGCAGTATTTT
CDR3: CASSAGGGRYTDTQYF

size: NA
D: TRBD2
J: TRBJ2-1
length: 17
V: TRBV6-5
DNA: TGTGCCAGCAGTTATATGACTAGCGGGCGTTCCTACAATGAGCAGTTCTTC
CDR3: CASSYMTSGRSYNEQFF

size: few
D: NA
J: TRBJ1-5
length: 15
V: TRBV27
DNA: TGTGCCAGCAGTTTAGTAAGGGCGAGCAATCAGCCCCAGCATTTT
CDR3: CASSLVRASNQPQHF

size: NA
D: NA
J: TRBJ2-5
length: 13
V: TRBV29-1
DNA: TGCAGCGTTGATTCGGAGAACCAAGAGACCCAGTACTTC
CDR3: CSVDSENQETQYF

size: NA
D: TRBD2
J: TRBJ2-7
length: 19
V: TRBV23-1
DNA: TGCGCCAGCAGTCATGGGAGGGCGCCGGGGACTTTGAATGGCTACGAGCAGTACTTC
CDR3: CASSHGRAPGTLNGYEQYF

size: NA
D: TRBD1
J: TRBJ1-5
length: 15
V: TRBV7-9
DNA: TGTGCCAGCACCCAGGACAGGGACGGCAATCAGCCCCAGCATTTT
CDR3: CASTQDRDGNQPQHF

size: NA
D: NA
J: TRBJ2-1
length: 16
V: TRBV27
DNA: TGTGCCAGCAGTTTGGAGGGACAGCCGGTTTACAATGAGCAGTTCTTC
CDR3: CASSLEGQPVYNEQFF

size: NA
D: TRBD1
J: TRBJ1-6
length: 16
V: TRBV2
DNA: TGTGCCAGCAAGCGGACAGGCGCCTACCATAATTCACCCCTCCACTTT
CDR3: CASKRTGAYHNSPLHF

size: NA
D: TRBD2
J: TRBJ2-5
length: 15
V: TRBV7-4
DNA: TGTGCCAGCAGCTTAGTGGGTTGCGGGGGGGAGACCCAGTACTTC
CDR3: CASSLVGCGGETQYF

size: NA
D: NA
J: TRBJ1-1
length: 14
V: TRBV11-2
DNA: TGTGCCAGCAGCTCAACACAGGGGAACACTGAAGCTTTCTTT
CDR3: CASSSTQGNTEAFF

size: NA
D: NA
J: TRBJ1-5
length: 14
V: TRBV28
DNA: TGTGCCAGCATCAGACAGTGGGGCAATCAGCCCCAGCATTTT
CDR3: CASIRQWGNQPQHF

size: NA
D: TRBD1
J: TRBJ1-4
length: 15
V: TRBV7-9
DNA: TGTGCCAGCAGCCTAATAACAGGGGGTTTGGAAAAACTGTTTTTT
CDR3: CASSLITGGLEKLFF

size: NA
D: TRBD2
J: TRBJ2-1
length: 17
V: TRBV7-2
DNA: TGTGCCAGCAGCTTAGTGGCTAGCGGGAGCTCGTCCAATGAGCAGTTCTTC
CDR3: CASSLVASGSSSNEQFF

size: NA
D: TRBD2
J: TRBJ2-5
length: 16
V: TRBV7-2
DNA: TGTGCCAGCAGCCGTACTAGCGGGGGAGTCCAAGAGACCCAGTACTTC
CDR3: CASSRTSGGVQETQYF

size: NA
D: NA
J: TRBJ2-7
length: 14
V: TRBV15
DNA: TGTGCCACCAGCAAAACCGAGAGCTCCTACGAGCAGTACTTC
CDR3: CATSKTESSYEQYF

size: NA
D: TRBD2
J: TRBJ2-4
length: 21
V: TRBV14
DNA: TGTGCCAGCAGCCAAGCCCGCCCCGCTAGCGGGGGGGCCGTAGCCAAAAACATTCAGTACTTC
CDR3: CASSQARPASGGAVAKNIQYF

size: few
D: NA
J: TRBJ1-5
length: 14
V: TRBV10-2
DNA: TGCGCCAGCAGTTCTTCCACTAGCAATCAGCCCCAGCATTTT
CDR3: CASSSSTSNQPQHF

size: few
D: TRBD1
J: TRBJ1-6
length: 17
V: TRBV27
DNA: TGTGCCAGCAGCAACCGGGACAGGGGGCACTATAATTCACCCCTCCACTTT
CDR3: CASSNRDRGHYNSPLHF

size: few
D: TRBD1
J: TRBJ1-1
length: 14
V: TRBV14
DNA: TGTGCCAGCAGCCCCCGACAGGGAAGGACTGAAGCTTTCTTT
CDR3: CASSPRQGRTEAFF

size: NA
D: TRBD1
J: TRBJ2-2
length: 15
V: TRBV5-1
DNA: TGCGCCAGCGAACAGGGGGCCGTGAACACCGGGGAGCTGTTTTTT
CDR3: CASEQGAVNTGELFF

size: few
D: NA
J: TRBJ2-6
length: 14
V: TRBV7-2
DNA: TGTGCCAGCAGCTCGGGGTCTGGGGCCAACGTCCTGACTTTC
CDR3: CASSSGSGANVLTF

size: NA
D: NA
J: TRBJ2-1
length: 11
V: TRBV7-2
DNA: TGTGCCAGCAGCTTAGCCAATGAGCAGTTCTTC
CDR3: CASSLANEQFF

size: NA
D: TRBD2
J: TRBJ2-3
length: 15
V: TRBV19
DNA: TGTGCCAGTGGGACTAGCGGGGGGGCAGGGGATACGCAGTATTTT
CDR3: CASGTSGGAGDTQYF

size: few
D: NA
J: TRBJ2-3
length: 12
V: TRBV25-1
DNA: TGTGCCAGCAGTGAACAGGGCTTTAGGGTGTATTTT
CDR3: CASSEQGFRVYF

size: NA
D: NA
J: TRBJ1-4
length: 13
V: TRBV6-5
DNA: TGTGCCAGCAGTTCTCGACAGGATGAAAAACTGTTTTTT
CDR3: CASSSRQDEKLFF

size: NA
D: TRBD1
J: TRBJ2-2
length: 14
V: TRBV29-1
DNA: TGCAGCGTGGGGACAGGGGAGTGGGGCGGGGAGCTGTTTTTT
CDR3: CSVGTGEWGGELFF

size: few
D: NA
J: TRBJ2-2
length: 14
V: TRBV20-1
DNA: TGCAGTGCTTTCGGGGGGCTGAACACCGGGGAGCTGTTTTTT
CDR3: CSAFGGLNTGELFF

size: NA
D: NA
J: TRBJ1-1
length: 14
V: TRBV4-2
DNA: TGTGCCAGCAGCCAAGGGTCCCTGAACACTGAAGCTTTCTTT
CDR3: CASSQGSLNTEAFF

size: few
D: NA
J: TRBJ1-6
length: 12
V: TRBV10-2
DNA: TGCGCCAGCAGAACGGGGAATTCACCCCTCCACTTT
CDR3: CASRTGNSPLHF

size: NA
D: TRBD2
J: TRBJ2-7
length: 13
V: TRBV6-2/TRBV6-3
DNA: TGTGCCAGCAGGGGGGACTACTCCTACGAGCAGTACTTC
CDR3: CASRGDYSYEQYF

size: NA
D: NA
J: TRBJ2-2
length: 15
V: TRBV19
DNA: TGTGCCAGTAGTAGGCGCTCCAACGGGGCCGGGGAGCTGTTTTTT
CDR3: CASSRRSNGAGELFF

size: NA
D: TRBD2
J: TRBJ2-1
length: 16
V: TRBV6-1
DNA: TGTGCCAGCAGGGACGGGACTAGCGGGAGAGGCAATGAGCAGTTCTTC
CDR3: CASRDGTSGRGNEQFF

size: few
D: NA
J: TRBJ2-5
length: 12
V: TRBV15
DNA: TGTGCCACCAGCAGGGGGGCGGAGACCCAGTACTTC
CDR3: CATSRGAETQYF

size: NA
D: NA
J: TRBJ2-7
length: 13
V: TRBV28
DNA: TGTGCCAGCAGTTTACCCCTCCCTCAGTGGCAGTACTTC
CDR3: CASSLPLPQWQYF

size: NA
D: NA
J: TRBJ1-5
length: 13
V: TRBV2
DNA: TGTGCCAGCCGAACGCGAAGAAATCAGCCCCAGCATTTT
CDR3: CASRTRRNQPQHF

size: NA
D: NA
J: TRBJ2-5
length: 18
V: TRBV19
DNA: TGTGCCAGTAGTATGCGCTTTCGGGGGCCCGTCCCTGGGGAGACCCAGTACTTC
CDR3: CASSMRFRGPVPGETQYF

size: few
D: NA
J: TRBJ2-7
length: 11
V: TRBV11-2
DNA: TGTGCCAGCAGCTCGGCCCACGAGCAGTACTTC
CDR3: CASSSAHEQYF

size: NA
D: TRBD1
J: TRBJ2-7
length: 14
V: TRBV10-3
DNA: TGTGCCATCAGTGAGGGACAGGGAACTGGCGAGCAGTACTTC
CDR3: CAISEGQGTGEQYF

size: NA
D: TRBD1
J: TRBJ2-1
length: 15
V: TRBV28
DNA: TGTGCCAGCAGTATCCGACAGGGACCCTACAATGAGCAGTTCTTC
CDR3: CASSIRQGPYNEQFF